This TCR beta chain was observed in a study of cytomegalovirus exposure and HLA in healthy donors. Study observations and caveats: High specificity and sensitivity for cytomegalovirus status were reported for the classifier.

Germline lookup yields CDR1 LGHNA and CDR2 YSLEER. This CDR3 is built from 17 residues. Trimming took 1 base from V and 2 from J; bases not matched to a gene: 8. About this clone: The antigen remains undetermined.

Here immunoSEQ multiplex PCR was the method, and the copy in TCRdb shows in-frame clones only, minus some. The table lists around 250,000 clones, around 87% of them singletons. This TCR was recovered from a woman younger than 35 in good health and CMV-seronegative. The chain has TRBV4-3 and TRBJ1-3, with 7 bases fitting TRBD1. The sequencing sample was made of PBMCs. The CDR3 sequence: CASSQARDRVAGNTIYF. CDR3 nucleotides: TGCGCCAGCAGCCAAGCCCGAGACAGGGTGGCTGGAAACACCATATATTTT.